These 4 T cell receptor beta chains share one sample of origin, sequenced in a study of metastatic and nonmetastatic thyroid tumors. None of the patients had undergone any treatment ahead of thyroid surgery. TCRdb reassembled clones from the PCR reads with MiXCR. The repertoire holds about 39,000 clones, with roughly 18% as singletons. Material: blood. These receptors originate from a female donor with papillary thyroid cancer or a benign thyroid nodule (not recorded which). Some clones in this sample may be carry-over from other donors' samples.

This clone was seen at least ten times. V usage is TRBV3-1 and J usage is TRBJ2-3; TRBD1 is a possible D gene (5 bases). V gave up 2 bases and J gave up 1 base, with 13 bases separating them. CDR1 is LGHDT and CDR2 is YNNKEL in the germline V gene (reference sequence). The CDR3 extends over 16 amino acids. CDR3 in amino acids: CASSQPSVGRTDTQYF. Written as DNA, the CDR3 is TGTGCCAGCAGCCAACCCTCCGTGGGGCGCACAGATACGCAGTATTTT.

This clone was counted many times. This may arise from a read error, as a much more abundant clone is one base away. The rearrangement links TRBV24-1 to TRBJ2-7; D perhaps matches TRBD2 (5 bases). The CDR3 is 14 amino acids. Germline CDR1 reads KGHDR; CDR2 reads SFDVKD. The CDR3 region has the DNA TGTGCCACCAGTAATTTGCGGGCTAGCTACGAGCAGTACTTC. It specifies CATSNLRASYEQYF.

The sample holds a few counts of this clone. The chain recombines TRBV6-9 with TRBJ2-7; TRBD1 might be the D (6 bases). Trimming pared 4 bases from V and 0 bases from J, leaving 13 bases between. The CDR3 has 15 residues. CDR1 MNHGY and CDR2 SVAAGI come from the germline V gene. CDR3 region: CASSFRQESSYEQYF. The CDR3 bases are TGTGCCAGCAGTTTTCGACAGGAAAGCTCCTACGAGCAGTACTTC.

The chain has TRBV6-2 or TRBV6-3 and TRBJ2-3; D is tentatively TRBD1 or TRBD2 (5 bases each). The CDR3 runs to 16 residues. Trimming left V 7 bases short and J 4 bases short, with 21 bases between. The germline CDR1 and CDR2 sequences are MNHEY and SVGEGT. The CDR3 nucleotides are TGTGCCAGCATGCCTCGGACATGCCTAGCAGCAGATACGCAGTATTTT. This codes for CASMPRTCLAADTQYF.